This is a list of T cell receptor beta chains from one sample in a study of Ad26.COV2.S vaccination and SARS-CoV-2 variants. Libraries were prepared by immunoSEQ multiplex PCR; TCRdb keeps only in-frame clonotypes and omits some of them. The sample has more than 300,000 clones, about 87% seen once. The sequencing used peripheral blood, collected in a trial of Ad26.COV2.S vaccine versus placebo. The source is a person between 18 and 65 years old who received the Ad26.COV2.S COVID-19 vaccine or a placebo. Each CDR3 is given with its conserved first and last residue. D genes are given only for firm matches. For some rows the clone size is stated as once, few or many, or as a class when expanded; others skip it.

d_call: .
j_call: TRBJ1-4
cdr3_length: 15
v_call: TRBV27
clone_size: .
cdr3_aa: CASRGQGSWGEKLFF
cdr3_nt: TGTGCCAGCAGGGGCCAGGGGAGTTGGGGTGAAAAACTGTTTTTT

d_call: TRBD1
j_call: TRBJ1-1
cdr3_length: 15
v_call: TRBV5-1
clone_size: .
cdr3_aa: CASSGRTGGGTEAFF
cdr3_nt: TGCGCCAGCAGCGGGCGAACAGGGGGCGGCACTGAAGCTTTCTTT

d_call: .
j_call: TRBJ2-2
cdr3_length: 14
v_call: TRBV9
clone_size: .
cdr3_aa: CASSVKINTGELFF
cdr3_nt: TGTGCCAGCAGCGTAAAGATAAACACCGGGGAGCTGTTTTTT

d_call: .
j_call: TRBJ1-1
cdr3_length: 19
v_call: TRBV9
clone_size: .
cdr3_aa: CASSAPESEAGAMNTEAFF
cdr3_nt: TGTGCCAGCAGCGCGCCCGAATCCGAGGCAGGGGCTATGAACACTGAAGCTTTCTTT

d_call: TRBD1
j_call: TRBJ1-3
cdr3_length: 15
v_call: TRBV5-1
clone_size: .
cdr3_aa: CASRIGGQAGNTIYF
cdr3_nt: TGCGCCAGCAGAATAGGGGGACAGGCGGGAAACACCATATATTTT

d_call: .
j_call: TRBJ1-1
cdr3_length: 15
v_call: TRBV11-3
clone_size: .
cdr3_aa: CASSPSPVASTEAFF
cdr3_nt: TGTGCCAGCAGCCCAAGCCCGGTAGCGAGCACTGAAGCTTTCTTT

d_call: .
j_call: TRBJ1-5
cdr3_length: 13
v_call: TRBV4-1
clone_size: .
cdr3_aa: CASSSLDGQPQHF
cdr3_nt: TGCGCCAGCAGCAGTTTGGATGGTCAGCCCCAGCATTTT

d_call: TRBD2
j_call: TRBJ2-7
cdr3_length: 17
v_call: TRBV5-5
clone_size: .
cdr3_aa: CASSWGLAGGASYEQYF
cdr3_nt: TGTGCCAGCAGCTGGGGACTAGCGGGAGGGGCCTCCTACGAGCAGTACTTC

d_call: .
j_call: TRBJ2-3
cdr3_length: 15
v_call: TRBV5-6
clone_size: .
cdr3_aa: CASSLNLIGTDTQYF
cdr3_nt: TGTGCCAGCAGCTTGAACCTAATCGGCACAGATACGCAGTATTTT

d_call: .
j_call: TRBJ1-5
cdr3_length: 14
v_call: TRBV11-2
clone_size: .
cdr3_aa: CASSVLRDDQPQHF
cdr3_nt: TGTGCCAGCAGCGTCTTAAGGGACGATCAGCCCCAGCATTTT

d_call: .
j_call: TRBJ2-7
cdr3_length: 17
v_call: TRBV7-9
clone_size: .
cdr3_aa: CASSPAQGSGTQHEQYF
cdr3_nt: TGTGCCAGCAGCCCAGCGCAGGGGTCGGGGACCCAACACGAGCAGTACTTC

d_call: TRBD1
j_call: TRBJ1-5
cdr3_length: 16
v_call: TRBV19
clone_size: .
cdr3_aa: CASSIGPTGKNQPQHF
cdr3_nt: TGTGCCAGTAGTATTGGTCCGACAGGGAAAAATCAGCCCCAGCATTTT

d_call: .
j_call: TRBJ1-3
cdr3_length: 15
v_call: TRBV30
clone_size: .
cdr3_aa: CAWSRSGSTGNTIYF
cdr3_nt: TGTGCCTGGAGCAGGTCCGGGTCAACTGGAAACACCATATATTTT

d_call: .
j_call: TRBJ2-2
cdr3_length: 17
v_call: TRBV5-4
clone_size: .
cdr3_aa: CASSLGRALADTGELFF
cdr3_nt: TGTGCCAGCAGCTTAGGTCGGGCACTAGCCGACACCGGGGAGCTGTTTTTT

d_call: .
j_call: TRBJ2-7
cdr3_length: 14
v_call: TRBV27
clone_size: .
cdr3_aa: CASSLKGSSYEQYF
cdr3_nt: TGTGCCAGCAGTTTAAAGGGGAGCTCCTACGAGCAGTACTTC

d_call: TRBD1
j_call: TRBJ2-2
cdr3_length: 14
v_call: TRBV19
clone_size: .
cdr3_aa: CASSDGTDTGELFF
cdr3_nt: TGTGCCAGTAGCGACGGGACAGACACCGGGGAGCTGTTTTTT

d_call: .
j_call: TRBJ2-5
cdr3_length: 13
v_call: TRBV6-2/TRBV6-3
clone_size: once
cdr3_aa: CASSYGGDLTQYF
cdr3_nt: TGTGCCAGCAGTTATGGTGGCGACCTGACCCAGTACTTC

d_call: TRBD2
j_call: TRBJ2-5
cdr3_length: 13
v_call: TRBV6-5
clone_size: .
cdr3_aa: CASRWTSAETQYF
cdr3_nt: TGTGCCAGCAGATGGACTAGCGCAGAGACCCAGTACTTC

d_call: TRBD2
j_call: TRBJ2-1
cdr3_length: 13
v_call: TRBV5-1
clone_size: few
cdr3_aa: CASSFLAGGEQFF
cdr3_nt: TGCGCCAGCAGCTTTCTAGCGGGGGGTGAGCAGTTCTTC

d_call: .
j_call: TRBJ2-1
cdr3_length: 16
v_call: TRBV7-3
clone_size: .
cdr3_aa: CASSLYGQSDYNEQFF
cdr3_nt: TGTGCCAGCAGCCTATATGGACAGAGTGACTACAATGAGCAGTTCTTC

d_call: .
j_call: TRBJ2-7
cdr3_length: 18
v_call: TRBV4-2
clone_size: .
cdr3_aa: CASSQDLLRERGSYEQYF
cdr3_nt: TGTGCCAGCAGCCAAGATCTTTTGAGGGAAAGAGGCTCCTACGAGCAGTACTTC

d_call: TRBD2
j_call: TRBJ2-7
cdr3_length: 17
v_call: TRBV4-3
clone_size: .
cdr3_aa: CASSQDPSGSSSYEQYF
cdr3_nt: TGCGCCAGCAGCCAAGACCCTAGCGGGAGTTCGTCCTACGAGCAGTACTTC

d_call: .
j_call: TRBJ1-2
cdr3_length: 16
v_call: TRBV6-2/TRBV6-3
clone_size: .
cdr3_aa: CASSPQLVLRNYGYTF
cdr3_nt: TGTGCCAGCAGTCCACAACTGGTCCTTCGTAACTATGGCTACACCTTC

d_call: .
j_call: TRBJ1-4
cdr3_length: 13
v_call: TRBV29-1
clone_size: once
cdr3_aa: CSVESSPNEKLFF
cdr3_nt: TGCAGCGTTGAGTCCAGTCCAAATGAAAAACTGTTTTTT

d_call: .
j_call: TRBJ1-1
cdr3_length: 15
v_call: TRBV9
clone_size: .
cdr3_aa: CASSVGVGEDTEAFF
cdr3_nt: TGTGCCAGCAGCGTTGGCGTAGGGGAGGACACTGAAGCTTTCTTT

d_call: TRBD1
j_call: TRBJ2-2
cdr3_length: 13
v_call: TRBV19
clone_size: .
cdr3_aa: CASSGTGMGELFF
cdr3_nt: TGTGCCAGTAGTGGGACAGGGATGGGGGAGCTGTTTTTT

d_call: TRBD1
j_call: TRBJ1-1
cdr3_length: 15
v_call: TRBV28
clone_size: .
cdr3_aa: CASTQQGYGNTEAFF
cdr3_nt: TGTGCCAGCACCCAACAGGGGTATGGGAACACTGAAGCTTTCTTT

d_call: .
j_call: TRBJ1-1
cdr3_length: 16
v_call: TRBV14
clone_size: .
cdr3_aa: CASSQEVPSRRTEAFF
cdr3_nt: TGTGCCAGCAGCCAAGAGGTACCATCTCGCCGCACTGAAGCTTTCTTT

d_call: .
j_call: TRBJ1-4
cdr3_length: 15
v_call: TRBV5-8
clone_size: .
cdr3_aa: CASTLAGRQNEKLFF
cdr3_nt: TGTGCCAGCACCTTGGCGGGACGACAGAATGAAAAACTGTTTTTT

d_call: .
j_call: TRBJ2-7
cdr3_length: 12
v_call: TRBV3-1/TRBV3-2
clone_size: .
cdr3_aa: CASSQVEGEQYF
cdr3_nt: TGTGCCAGCAGCCAAGTAGAGGGGGAGCAGTACTTC

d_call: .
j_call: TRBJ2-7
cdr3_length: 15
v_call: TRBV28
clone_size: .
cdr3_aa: CASSPRGTGSYEQYF
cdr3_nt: TGTGCCAGCAGTCCCCGCGGGACTGGATCCTACGAGCAGTACTTC

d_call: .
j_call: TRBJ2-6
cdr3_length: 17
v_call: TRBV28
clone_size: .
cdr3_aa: CASSPLYLSSGANVLTF
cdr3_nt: TGTGCCAGCAGTCCACTCTATCTCTCCTCTGGGGCCAACGTCCTGACTTTC

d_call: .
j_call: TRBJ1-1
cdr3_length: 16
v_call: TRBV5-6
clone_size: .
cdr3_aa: CASSSPTLNLNTEAFF
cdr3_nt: TGTGCCAGCAGCTCCCCCACCCTTAACCTGAACACTGAAGCTTTCTTT

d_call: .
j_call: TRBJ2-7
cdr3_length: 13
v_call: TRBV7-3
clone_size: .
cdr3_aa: CASSSDAAYEQYF
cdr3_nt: TGTGCCAGCAGCTCTGACGCCGCCTACGAGCAGTACTTC

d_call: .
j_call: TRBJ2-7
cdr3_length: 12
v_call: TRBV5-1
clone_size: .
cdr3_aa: CASSGRQTEQYF
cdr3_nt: TGCGCCAGCAGCGGTAGACAGACCGAGCAGTACTTC